These T cell receptor beta chains were read from a single sample in a study of response to subunit inactivated influenza vaccine. MiXCR was run by TCRdb on the RT-PCR reads, yielding one entry per CDR3 protein. The sample consists of about 520,000 distinct CDR3 sequences, approximately 7.2% of them appearing once. The sample was PBMCs from blood, taken roughly 24 months after vaccination. Receptors originate from a man aged 50 to 69 who received an inactivated influenza vaccine. Each CDR3 is given with its conserved first and last residue.

v_gene,j_gene,CDR3aa
TRBV15,TRBJ2-7,CATRGRTTSYEQYF
TRBV18,TRBJ2-5,CASSPQIQETQYF
TRBV29-1,TRBJ2-7,CSVEETARTTRQYF
TRBV12-3/TRBV12-4,TRBJ1-2,CASSLYEGAPYGYTF
TRBV15,TRBJ2-7,CATSRDRGINEQYF
TRBV7-9,TRBJ2-5,CASSLRVPVQGTQYF
TRBV14,TRBJ1-1,CASSRLQYTEAFF
TRBV7-2,TRBJ2-1,CASSLAGTGAMYNEQFF
TRBV12-3/TRBV12-4,TRBJ2-5,CASRQTGGEAQYF
TRBV4-3,TRBJ2-1,CASSQDRAAYNEQFF
TRBV11-1,TRBJ2-1,CASSLAISRPYSGSYNEQFF
TRBV5-5,TRBJ2-3,CASSLVGGIDTQYF
TRBV11-2,TRBJ2-7,CATEGQGFYEQYF
TRBV18,TRBJ1-3,CASSPPGLRSSGNTIYF
TRBV7-2,TRBJ2-6,CASRAGANVLTF
TRBV6-2/TRBV6-3,TRBJ2-3,CASTDGGSTDTQYF
TRBV29-1,TRBJ2-1,CSVELGQGAYEQFF
TRBV25-1,TRBJ2-3,CASSAEGRRTDTQYF
TRBV12-3/TRBV12-4,TRBJ2-3,CASSPGTTKDTQYF
TRBV29-1,TRBJ2-1,CSVEVVGQAYNEQFF
TRBV7-6,TRBJ2-7,CASSSYPGPLYEQYF
TRBV4-1,TRBJ2-7,CASSQDTRTGPTRQYF
TRBV28,TRBJ2-7,CASSLYSSSYEQYF
TRBV3-1,TRBJ2-5,CASSPLASRETQYF
TRBV10-3,TRBJ2-1,CAISDSMTPYEQFF
TRBV25-1,TRBJ2-6,CASSLTGTALGGANVLTF
TRBV3-1,TRBJ1-4,CASSQGFSEKLFF
TRBV20-1,TRBJ2-7,CSARGGDRGPFEQYF
TRBV6-5,TRBJ2-7,CASSYWESSYEQYF
TRBV20-1,TRBJ1-1,CSATGAPLGAFF
TRBV3-1,TRBJ2-3,CASSPGLVITDTQYF
TRBV18,TRBJ1-1,CASSPETEAFF